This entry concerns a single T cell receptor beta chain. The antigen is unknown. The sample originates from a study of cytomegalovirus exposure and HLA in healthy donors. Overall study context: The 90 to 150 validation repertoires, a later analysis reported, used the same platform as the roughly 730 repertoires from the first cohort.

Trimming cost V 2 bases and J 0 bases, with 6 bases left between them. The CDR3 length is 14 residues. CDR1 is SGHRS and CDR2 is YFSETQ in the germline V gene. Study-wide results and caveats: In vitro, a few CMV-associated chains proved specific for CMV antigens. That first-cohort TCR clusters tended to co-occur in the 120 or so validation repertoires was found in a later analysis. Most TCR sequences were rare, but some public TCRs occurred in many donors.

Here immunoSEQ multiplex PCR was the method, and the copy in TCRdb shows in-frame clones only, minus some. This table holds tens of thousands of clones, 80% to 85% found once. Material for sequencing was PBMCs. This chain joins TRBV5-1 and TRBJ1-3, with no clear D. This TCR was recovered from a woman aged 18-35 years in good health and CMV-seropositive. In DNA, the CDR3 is TGCGCCAGCAGCTTAACAACCTCTGGAAACACCATATATTTT. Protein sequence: CASSLTTSGNTIYF. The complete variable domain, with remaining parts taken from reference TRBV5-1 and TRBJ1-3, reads KAGVTQTPRYLIKTRGQQVTLSCSPISGHRSVSWYQQTPGQGLQFLFEYFSETQRNKGNFPGRFSGRQFSNSRSEMNVSTLELGDSALYLCASSLTTSGNTIYFGEGSWLTVV.